This passage covers 30 T cell receptor beta chains from one sample sequenced in a study of blood T cell repertoires in COVID-19. Profiled with immunoSEQ multiplex PCR; TCRdb holds only in-frame clones, not every one. The sample lists approximately 290,000 clones; 75% to 95% were seen once. Sequencing used PBMCs or T cells enriched from blood (not recorded which). The origin of the receptors is a woman aged 30 to 39 who had recovered from COVID-19.

The chain couples TRBV7-9 to TRBJ2-5; 8 bases are shared with TRBD1. V dropped 8 bases and J dropped 4; count of bases not matched to a gene: 6. The CDR3 consists of 13 residues. Germline V gene lookup returns CDR1 SEHNR and CDR2 FQNEAQ (reference sequence). The CDR3 sequence is CASGAGGLETQYF. The CDR3 nucleotides are TGTGCCAGCGGGGCAGGGGGCCTAGAGACCCAGTACTTC.

The chain combines TRBV27 with TRBJ2-5; possibly TRBD1 for D (5 bases). In germline, CDR1 is MNHEY, CDR2 SMNVEV (reference sequence). Between the trimmed V and J ends, which lost 4 bases and 4 bases, there was a span of 7 bases. The CDR3 spans 12 residues. The CDR3 loop is CASSYQGETQYF. CDR3 sequence (DNA): TGTGCCAGCAGTTACCAGGGAGAGACCCAGTACTTC.

The V and J genes are TRBV19 and TRBJ1-2; 10 bases map to TRBD1. Trimming took 8 bases from V and 4 from J; bases not matched to a gene: 13. Germline lookup yields CDR1 LNHDA and CDR2 SQIVND (reference sequence). This CDR3 has 16 residues. CDR3 sequence reads: CASLPRRDRGSYGYTF. In DNA, the CDR3 is TGTGCCAGTCTTCCACGCCGGGACAGGGGCTCCTATGGCTACACCTTC.

The chain combines TRBV28 with TRBJ1-4, with D tentatively TRBD1 (5 bases). Germline assignment: CDR1 MDHEN and CDR2 SYDVKM. The germline V and J ends were trimmed by 5 bases and 8 bases, with 15 bases remaining between them. The CDR3 covers 14 residues. CDR3 amino acids: CASSPGLGGEKLFF. As DNA, the CDR3 is TGTGCCAGCAGTCCAGGACTGGGGGGAGAAAAACTGTTTTTT.

In this sample, this clone turned up a few times. V and J are TRBV11-3 and TRBJ2-5, with TRBD2 as a possible D gene (6 bases). V lost 1 base and J 2 bases, leaving 14 bases between the germline ends. Germline V gene sequence: CDR1 SGHNT, CDR2 YENEEA. This CDR3 contains 16 residues. The CDR3 DNA sequence: TGTGCCAGCAGCTTAGGGTACCGGGCGGGGCAAGAGACCCAGTACTTC. It specifies CASSLGYRAGQETQYF.

The chain couples TRBV10-2 to TRBJ2-5; D remains ambiguous. In germline, CDR1 is WSHSY, CDR2 SAAADI. The CDR3 has 12 amino acids. Trimming took 0 bases from V and 5 from J, leaving 4 bases between them. The CDR3 reads CASSESRETQYF. CDR3 sequence (DNA): TGCGCCAGCAGTGAGTCGCGTGAGACCCAGTACTTC.

This rearrangement joins TRBV6-5 to TRBJ2-2; possibly TRBD1 for D (6 bases). CDR3 length: 16 residues. The V end lost 4 bases, the J end lost 1 base, and 13 bases lay between the germline ends. Germline V gene data show CDR1 as MNHEY and CDR2 as SVGAGI. Here the CDR3 reads CASSSRTRGNTGELFF. The CDR3 DNA reads TGTGCCAGCAGTTCACGCACCAGGGGGAACACCGGGGAGCTGTTTTTT.

The rearrangement joins TRBV7-8 to TRBJ2-5; 12 nucleotides match TRBD2. In germline, CDR1 is SGHVS, CDR2 FQNEAQ. The V segment lost 5 bases and the J segment 3 bases; nucleotides outside the gene matches: 10. This CDR3 spans 17 amino acids. The DNA of the CDR3 is TGTGCCAGCAGCCTCCGGACTAGCGGGATCGACGAAGAGACCCAGTACTTC. Amino acid sequence: CASSLRTSGIDEETQYF. The entire variable domain, with the rest obtained from reference TRBV7-8 and TRBJ2-5, is as follows: GAGVSQSPRYKVAKRGQDVALRCDPISGHVSLFWYQQALGQGPEFLTYFQNEAQLDKSGLPSDRFFAERPEGSVSTLKIQRTQQEDSAVYLCASSLRTSGIDEETQYFGPGTRLLVL.

V usage is TRBV3-1 (or the pseudogene TRBV3-2) and J usage is TRBJ2-3; a weak D match, TRBD2 (6 bases). This CDR3 is built from 14 residues. V lost 3 bases and J lost 13, with 20 bases in between. CDR1 and CDR2 from the germline V gene are LGHDT and YNNKEL (reference sequence). CDR3 loop: CASSQRTGPGEEYF. CDR3 in DNA: TGTGCCAGCAGCCAGAGAACTGGACCTGGGGAGGAGTATTTT.

This chain uses TRBV5-6 with TRBJ1-6; no clear D gene. The CDR3 extends over 13 amino acids. The germline V gene encodes CDR1 SGHDT and CDR2 YYEEEE. The V and J ends lost 0 bases and 6 bases respectively, with 4 bases between them. The CDR3 loop is CASSLASNSPLHF. In DNA form, the CDR3 reads TGTGCCAGCAGCTTGGCTAGTAATTCACCCCTCCACTTT. Together with reference TRBV5-6 and TRBJ1-6, the CDR3 gives the full variable domain: DAGVTQSPTHLIKTRGQQVTLRCSPKSGHDTVSWYQQALGQGPQFIFQYYEEEERQRGNFPDRFSGHQFPNYSSELNVNALLLGDSALYLCASSLASNSPLHFGNGTRLTVT.

The chain combines TRBV20-1 with TRBJ1-1; D not resolved. The CDR3 length is 11 residues. CDR1 and CDR2 (germline): DFQATT, SNEGSKA (reference sequence). Trimming took off 3 bases at V and 3 bases at J, with 5 bases between the two ends. CDR3 in DNA: TGCAGTGCTAGCCGGGACACTGAAGCTTTCTTT. Its translation is CSASRDTEAFF.

This sequence joins TRBV10-1 and TRBJ1-1; D ambiguous. Between the trimmed V and J ends, which lost 3 bases and 9 bases, there was a span of 14 bases. This CDR3 is 13 amino acids long. Germline V gene data show CDR1 as WNHNN and CDR2 as SYGVQD (reference sequence). CDR3 in amino acids: CASSDRVLRQAFF. The CDR3 DNA sequence: TGCGCCAGCAGTGACCGGGTCCTCCGACAAGCTTTCTTT.

The chain's CDR3 is CAWTWTGYNEQFF. The CDR3 nucleotides read TGTGCCTGGACCTGGACGGGATACAATGAGCAGTTCTTC. The chain recombines TRBV30 with TRBJ2-1; weak D call: TRBD2 (5 bases). Germline V lookup: CDR1 GTSNPN, CDR2 SVGIG (reference sequence). This CDR3 spans 13 amino acids. Trimming pared 4 bases from V and 4 bases from J, leaving 11 bases between.

J is TRBJ1-2 and V is TRBV30, with 9 bases aligning to TRBD1. Germline CDR1 and CDR2: GTSNPN and SVGIG (reference sequence). The CDR3 is 14 amino acids. V shed 4 bases and J 7 bases; nucleotides not matched to a gene: 10. In DNA form, the CDR3 reads TGTGCCTGGAACCTACAGGGGGCATCAACTGGCTACACCTTC. This sequence encodes CAWNLQGASTGYTF. Full variable domain (outside the CDR3, taken from reference TRBV30 and TRBJ1-2): SQTIHQWPATLVQPVGSPLSLECTVEGTSNPNLYWYRQAAGRGLQLLFYSVGIGQISSEVPQNLSASRPQDRQFILSSKKLLLSDSGFYLCAWNLQGASTGYTFGSGTRLTVV.

This chain uses TRBV5-5 with TRBJ2-7; TRBD1 aligns across 7 bases. Germline values: CDR1 SGHKS, CDR2 YYEKEE (reference sequence). The CDR3 runs 15 residues. Trimming removed 2 bases from V and 4 bases from J; junction bases left unmatched: 9. The CDR3 DNA reads as TGTGCCAGCAGCTTCCTGACAGGGATCGGATACGAGCAGTACTTC. This codes for CASSFLTGIGYEQYF.

The gene calls are TRBV27 and TRBJ2-2, with 10 bases aligning to TRBD1. Per germline, CDR1 MNHEY and CDR2 SMNVEV (reference sequence). V lost 5 bases, J lost 1 base, and 4 bases stayed unmatched. CDR3 length equals 16 residues. The CDR3 DNA sequence: TGTGCCAGCAGTCCCAGGACAGGGGGGAACACCGGGGAGCTGTTTTTT. Translated: CASSPRTGGNTGELFF.

This chain uses TRBV6-4 with TRBJ2-3; maybe TRBD2 (7 bases). V lost 0 bases and J lost 5, with 12 bases in between. Germline V gene sequence: CDR1 MRHNA, CDR2 SNTAGT. The length of the CDR3 is 15 residues. CDR3 in amino acids: CASSDSGGRIDTQYF. The CDR3 DNA follows: TGTGCCAGCAGTGACTCGGGGGGGCGGATAGATACGCAGTATTTT.

V and J are TRBV3-1 (or the pseudogene TRBV3-2) and TRBJ2-1; unclear D gene. The CDR3 covers 13 residues. V was clipped by 4 bases and J by 0 bases, with 4 bases between them. Germline V gives CDR1 LGHDT, CDR2 YNNKEL (reference sequence). In DNA, the CDR3 is TGTGCCAGCAGCCGGAGCTCCTACAATGAGCAGTTCTTC. Encoded protein: CASSRSSYNEQFF.

The chain carries TRBV30 and TRBJ2-1, with D possibly being TRBD2 (6 bases). Trimming shortened V by 0 bases and J by 4 bases, and 10 bases separated the two germline ends. Germline V gene data show CDR1 as GTSNPN and CDR2 as SVGIG (reference sequence). CDR3 size: 14 residues. The CDR3 sequence: CAWSVWEDYNEQFF. The CDR3 nucleotides are TGTGCCTGGAGTGTATGGGAGGATTACAATGAGCAGTTCTTC.

The V and J genes are TRBV21-1 and TRBJ2-7; the D call TRBD2 from the table was never checked on the DNA. TRBV21-1 is assigned pseudogene status. The CDR3 extends over 20 amino acids. The CDR3, as DNA: TGTGCCAGCAGCAAACGCCCAGGGACTAGCGGGAGGGCAGTCTCCTACGAGCAGTACTTC. Encoded protein: CASSKRPGTSGRAVSYEQYF.

The J gene is TRBJ1-5, the V gene TRBV18; 12 bases match TRBD1. Losses at the gene ends were 3 bases for V and 7 bases for J; bases not matched to a gene: 7. This CDR3 comprises 16 residues. The germline gives CDR1 KGHSH, CDR2 LQKENI. CDR3 nucleotides: TGTGCCAGCTCACCTCCGGGACAGGGGGCAAGGCAGCCCCAGCATTTT. It codes for CASSPPGQGARQPQHF.

This clone has a single count. The genes are TRBV7-2 and TRBJ2-1; 12 nucleotides match TRBD2. The germline V gene encodes CDR1 SGHTA and CDR2 FQGNSA. The CDR3 length is 15 residues. The junction had 5 bases not matched to a gene; V was cut back by 5 bases and J by 6 bases. The CDR3 sequence: CASSTLAGGGNEQFF. DNA for the CDR3: TGTGCCAGCAGCACCCTAGCGGGAGGGGGCAATGAGCAGTTCTTC.

The V gene is TRBV6-4, the J gene TRBJ2-2; D might be TRBD2 (5 bases). The CDR3 consists of 17 residues. Germline values: CDR1 MRHNA, CDR2 SNTAGT. CDR3 DNA sequence: TGTGACTTAACCGATCTATCGGACTTTAACTTCACCGGGGAGCTGTTTTTT. This encodes CDLTDLSDFNFTGELFF.

This chain joins TRBV7-9 and TRBJ1-1, with D possibly matching TRBD1 (6 bases). V was cut by 5 bases and J by 10 bases, with 14 bases left in between. Per the germline V gene, CDR1 is SEHNR and CDR2 is FQNEAQ (reference sequence). This CDR3 is built from 12 residues. In nucleotides, the CDR3 is TGTGCCAGCAGCCACCCCCAGGGGTTAGCTTTCTTT. Translating gives CASSHPQGLAFF. Complete variable domain (other parts from reference TRBV7-9 and TRBJ1-1): DTGVSQNPRHKITKRGQNVTFRCDPISEHNRLYWYRQTLGQGPEFLTYFQNEAQLEKSRLLSDRFSAERPKGSFSTLEIQRTEQGDSAMYLCASSHPQGLAFFGQGTRLTVV.

This chain joins TRBV27 and TRBJ2-7; 16 positions match TRBD2. CDR3 length equals 15 residues. V dropped 4 bases and J dropped 7; count of bases not matched to a gene: 4. CDR1 and CDR2 from the germline V gene are MNHEY and SMNVEV (reference sequence). CDR3 loop: CASSWGLAGGGEQYF. DNA for the CDR3: TGTGCCAGCAGTTGGGGACTAGCGGGAGGGGGTGAGCAGTACTTC.

The chain uses TRBV29-1 and TRBJ2-7; 13 nucleotides line up with TRBD2. The CDR3 has 17 amino acids. Trimming took 3 bases from V and 0 from J; bases not matched to a gene: 8. The germline gives CDR1 SQVTM, CDR2 ANQGSEA. CDR3 sequence reads: CSVELGLAGIPSYEQYF. CDR3 DNA: TGCAGCGTTGAGCTGGGACTAGCGGGAATACCCTCCTACGAGCAGTACTTC.

The V call is TRBV19, the J call TRBJ2-1, with D perhaps TRBD2 (6 bases). Trimming took off 9 bases at V and 0 bases at J, with 15 bases between the two ends. CDR1 LNHDA and CDR2 SQIVND come from the germline V gene (reference sequence). The CDR3 is 15 amino acids. The CDR3 DNA reads TGTGCCAGCCGGCTAGCGCTAAGCTCCTACAATGAGCAGTTCTTC. It codes for CASRLALSSYNEQFF.

This chain uses TRBV5-6 with TRBJ2-5, with 15 bases fitting TRBD2. Germline V gene sequence: CDR1 SGHDT, CDR2 YYEEEE. The V gene end was trimmed by 0 bases and the J gene end by 7 bases; junction bases not matched to a gene: 7. This CDR3 has 17 amino acids. The CDR3 loop is CASSLAGTSGRRGTQYF. The CDR3 DNA follows: TGTGCCAGCAGCTTGGCAGGGACTAGCGGGAGGAGGGGGACCCAGTACTTC.

This clone was picked up a small number of times. The chain uses TRBV6-5 and TRBJ2-1; 7 positions match TRBD2. Germline trimming cut 6 bases from V and 1 base from J; bases unmatched to any gene: 6. Germline loops: CDR1 MNHEY, CDR2 SVGAGI. CDR3 length: 15 amino acids. This CDR3 is CASRPAGRSYNEQFF. CDR3 DNA sequence: TGTGCCAGCAGACCAGCGGGAAGGTCCTACAATGAGCAGTTCTTC.

The chain joins TRBV6-5 to TRBJ1-1, with D unclear. The germline V gene has CDR1 MNHEY and CDR2 SVGAGI. This CDR3 contains 15 residues. Trimming shortened V by 6 bases and J by 4 bases, and 18 bases separated the two germline ends. CDR3 nucleotide sequence: TGTGCCAGCAGACCACAGAGTACCTTGGGCACTGAAGCTTTCTTT. Protein sequence: CASRPQSTLGTEAFF.